This TCR beta chain was captured in a study of blood T cells in healthy people across ages. The draw of peripheral blood yielded about 10 milliliters from each donor. Samples each yielded at least 5.5 micrograms of total RNA. The CDR3 has 13 amino acids. Germline V gives CDR1 MNHNY, CDR2 SVGAGI (reference sequence). V dropped 7 bases and J dropped 10 bases, with 20 bases sitting between them. A sample-barcoded 5' primer and a J-beta primer mix were used in a second PCR of about 7 to 12 cycles. TCRdb itself ran the 5' RACE reads through MiXCR, one entry per CDR3 protein. The table has 700,000 to 800,000 distinct CDR3 sequences, about 40% seen once; the top ten hold 20% to 25%.

The rearrangement joins TRBV6-6 to TRBJ2-7, with D perhaps matching TRBD1 (6 bases). The material sequenced was blood. This sequence originates from a woman in her fifties or sixties in good health. The CDR3 nucleotides read TGTGCCAGCACCCTCAACAGGGAATTTGAACAGTACTTC. This encodes CASTLNREFEQYF.